This TCR beta chain was sequenced during a study of early T cells in non-severe SARS-CoV-2 infection. The TCR library protocol attached unique molecular identifiers to the individual cDNA molecules. TCRdb passed the 5' RACE reads through MiXCR, listing each CDR3 protein once. Altogether roughly 75,000 distinct CDR3 sequences are present, more than 10% being singletons, with the ten largest covering about 3.5%. Germline-derived CDR1 and CDR2 are MDHEN and SYDVKM. Deletions cut 10 bases from V and 10 bases from J, with 13 bases between. The CDR3 contains 11 residues. The sample holds many counts of this clonotype.

The chain couples TRBV28 to TRBJ1-4, with D perhaps TRBD1 (5 bases). Sequenced material: whole blood. This clonotype originated in an adult who was a healthcare worker with PCR-confirmed SARS-CoV-2 infection or an uninfected control (not recorded which). CDR3 residues: CATQTERKLFF. The CDR3 region has the DNA TGTGCCACCCAGACAGAGCGAAAACTGTTTTTT.